This T cell receptor beta chain was recovered during a study of shared clonotypes between healthy human individuals. Findings and limits, study-wide: Clonotype sharing levels among donors were expected to vary with sequencing depth.

Between the trimmed V and J ends, which lost 3 bases and 3 bases, there was a span of 6 bases. The germline CDR1 and CDR2 sequences are LNHNV and YYDKDF (reference sequence). The CDR3 loop spans 13 amino acids. Deep level was the assay's run setting. As handled by the study authors: ImmunoSEQ only sent back junction sequences with no quality scores, so filtering was done differently. Assay: immunoSEQ multiplex PCR; the TCRdb copy retains only in-frame clones and omits some. That table furnishes V, J and clone size, whereas the DNA furnished D and trimming. The sample records roughly 2.6 million clones, more than 90% being singletons. About this clone: What it binds is unknown.

The study separated CD4+ cells into CD45RA+ naive and CD45RA-negative memory subsets. The V gene is TRBV15, the J gene TRBJ1-5, with D tentatively TRBD1 (5 bases). Sequencing was carried out using naive CD4+ T cells sorted from blood. Subset indicated: CD45RA+ positively selected. This receptor was taken from a young man in good health. CDR3 nucleotides: TGTGCCACCAGCAGGGACAACAATCAGCCCCAGCATTTT. Its protein is CATSRDNNQPQHF.